This section outlines one T cell receptor beta chain sequence together with its context. Its specificity is not known. When replicate PCRs were run on sorted subsets, they used 150 to 200 ng DNA, about 30,000 T cell genomes. Only in-frame clones appear in the TCRdb table, and some are missing; sequencing was by immunoSEQ multiplex PCR. The sample has approximately 100,000 clones, 67% seen once; the top ten hold around 26%. The data derive from a study of shared clonotypes between healthy human individuals. Study context: Researchers assigned three CD4 naive, three CD4 memory, two CD8 naive and one CD8 memory plate to each donor. The study, taken as a whole, reports: Naive subsets generally had larger estimated richness than memory subsets.

Each CD8 memory set brought CD45RO+ cells together with CCR7-negative CD45RA+ TemRA cells. This receptor was identified in a woman in her thirties in good health. Sequences were obtained from memory CD8+ T cells sorted from blood. The subset was: CD45RO+ cells pooled with CCR7-negative TemRA cells.

For the CDR3, the DNA is TGTGCCAGCAGCCAATTCTATTTAGGACTCACCGGGGAGCTGTTTTTT. As protein: CASSQFYLGLTGELFF. The chain employs TRBV14 and TRBJ2-2; tentative D call: TRBD2 (5 bases). CDR1 and CDR2 from the germline V gene are SGHDN and FVKESK. This CDR3 is 16 amino acids long. The V and J ends lost 2 bases and 4 bases respectively, with 14 bases between them.